This T cell receptor (beta chain) stems from a study of a mutant IDH1 vaccine in newly diagnosed glioma. Note on this clone: Its antigen remains unidentified.

As to time point: week 11, during vaccination. The vaccine gave 300 ug of a 20-mer mutant IDH1 peptide subcutaneously per dose. The CDR3 is made up of 14 amino acids. Trimming pared 3 bases from V and 9 bases from J, leaving 17 bases between. From germline, CDR1 is LNHDA and CDR2 SQIVND (reference sequence). The protocol was immunoSEQ multiplex PCR, while the TCRdb copy is restricted to in-frame clones and leaves out a portion. The sample contains about 61,000 clones, around 80% of which appear only once. The source is a man between 50 and 59 years old with glioma. The gene calls are TRBV19 and TRBJ1-1; D unresolved. Specimen: PBMCs, collected from a glioma patient whose treatment included an IDH1 peptide vaccine. CDR3 nucleotides: TGTGCCAGTAGTATGAGGTCGGAGGGCTCACAAGCTTTCTTT. Protein: CASSMRSEGSQAFF.